Presented here are 19 T cell receptor beta chains from one specimen sequenced in a study of blood T cell repertoires in COVID-19. TCRdb's copy holds only in-frame clones and misses some; the assay was immunoSEQ multiplex PCR. Among approximately 98,000 clones, 70% to 85% were seen once, and the ten largest hold about 1.8%. Sequenced: peripheral blood. These receptors were collected from a woman aged 40 to 50 with acute or convalescent COVID-19.

This rearrangement joins TRBV29-1 to TRBJ2-2; no definite D call. Trimming pared 7 bases from V and 3 bases from J, leaving 12 bases between. The CDR3 length is 13 residues. Germline CDR1 SQVTM, CDR2 ANQGSEA. The CDR3 DNA reads TGCAGCGCAAGAACCTCGGACACCGGGGAGCTGTTTTTT. It translates to CSARTSDTGELFF.

The chain combines TRBV30 with TRBJ2-1, with TRBD1 matching 7 bases. This CDR3 has 13 residues. CDR1 GTSNPN and CDR2 SVGIG come from the germline V gene (reference sequence). Trimming cost V 5 bases and J 10 bases; bases outside gene matches: 11. In DNA, the CDR3 is TGTGCCTGGTCCCCTGGGGACAGCCTAGAGCAGTTCTTC. It yields the protein CAWSPGDSLEQFF.

In its sample, this clone was seen a few times. The chain employs TRBV19 and TRBJ2-7; D ambiguous. The germline V and J ends were trimmed by 5 bases and 4 bases, with 18 bases remaining between them. CDR3 length: 15 amino acids. Germline V gene data show CDR1 as LNHDA and CDR2 as SQIVND (reference sequence). The CDR3 nucleotides read TGTGCCAGTAGTGTAACGCGCTTCGGAGTATACGAGCAGTACTTC. Translated, it gives CASSVTRFGVYEQYF.

This clone was observed a few times. V gene TRBV11-2 combines with J gene TRBJ2-3; a possible D gene is TRBD2 (6 bases). The CDR3 sequence is 16 residues long. Between the trimmed V and J ends, which lost 2 bases and 5 bases, there was a span of 17 bases. The germline CDR1 and CDR2 sequences are SGHAT and FQNNGV. CDR3 in DNA: TGTGCCAGCAGCTTAAGGGTGGCGGGGCGGGGAGATACGCAGTATTTT. Translation gives CASSLRVAGRGDTQYF.

This clone was counted a few times. This chain links TRBV12-3 or TRBV12-4 with TRBJ1-5; no clear D gene. Trimming removed 8 bases at V and 0 bases at J, with 8 bases between. CDR3 length: 13 amino acids. As DNA, the CDR3 is TGTGCCAGCGCCAGTAATAGCAATCAGCCCCAGCATTTT. Protein product: CASASNSNQPQHF.

J is TRBJ1-3 and V is TRBV20-1; 8 bases match TRBD1. CDR1 DFQATT and CDR2 SNEGSKA come from the germline V gene (reference sequence). The CDR3 spans 14 residues. The V segment lost 3 bases and the J segment 8 bases; nucleotides outside the gene matches: 9. CDR3 residues: CSASMTGDWDTIYF. The DNA of the CDR3 is TGCAGTGCTAGTATGACAGGGGACTGGGACACCATATATTTT.

The chain has TRBV3-1 (or the pseudogene TRBV3-2) and TRBJ1-2; 10 bases line up with TRBD1. J lost 4 bases, V lost 5 bases, and 4 bases had no gene match. Germline-derived CDR1 and CDR2 are LGHDT and YNNKEL (reference sequence). This CDR3 is 14 amino acids long. The CDR3 here is CASSAGQGLYGYTF. CDR3 nucleotide sequence: TGTGCCAGCAGCGCGGGACAGGGGCTCTATGGCTACACCTTC.

The chain links TRBV7-2 to TRBJ2-7; D possibly corresponds to TRBD2 (5 bases). The V and J ends lost 0 bases and 0 bases respectively, with 9 bases between them. The CDR3 is made up of 15 amino acids. CDR1 and CDR2 (germline): SGHTA, FQGNSA. The CDR3 reads CASSLASGSSYEQYF. The CDR3 nucleotides are TGTGCCAGCAGCTTAGCCTCGGGGAGCTCCTACGAGCAGTACTTC.

This clone came up a few times. V is TRBV27 and J is TRBJ2-2, with a weak D call TRBD1 (6 bases). The CDR3 is 16 residues long. Trimming pared 6 bases from V and 8 bases from J, leaving 22 bases between. Looked up from germline, CDR1 is MNHEY and CDR2 is SMNVEV (reference sequence). In DNA, the CDR3 is TGTGCCAGCAGACCTATCACCGGGACATTTAGGGGGGAGCTGTTTTTT. Amino acid sequence: CASRPITGTFRGELFF.

The sample holds a few counts of this clone. This chain joins TRBV6-5 and TRBJ1-2; D gene unclear. This CDR3 region has 15 residues. Germline V gene lookup returns CDR1 MNHEY and CDR2 SVGAGI. V shed 0 bases and J shed 5 bases, with 13 bases lying between them. CDR3 nucleotide sequence: TGTGCCAGCAGTTACTCGGAGGGAATTGGGTATGGCTACACCTTC. This codes for CASSYSEGIGYGYTF.

There are many counts of this clone. The chain links TRBV3-1 (or the pseudogene TRBV3-2) to TRBJ2-1, with TRBD1 identical over 10 bases. Germline CDR1 and CDR2: LGHDT and YNNKEL (reference sequence). This CDR3 has 13 residues. The J segment lost 5 bases and the V segment lost 10 bases, leaving 5 bases of the junction unmatched. The CDR3 protein is CATRTGGNNEQFF. The CDR3, as DNA: TGTGCCACCAGGACAGGGGGGAACAATGAGCAGTTCTTC.

V is TRBV30 and J is TRBJ1-6; D gene unclear. The germline CDR1 and CDR2 sequences are GTSNPN and SVGIG (reference sequence). V was pared by 2 bases and J by 9 bases, with 5 bases between. CDR3 size: 11 residues. Written as DNA, the CDR3 is TGTGCCTGGAGTACTACTTCACCCCTCCACTTT. Its translation: CAWSTTSPLHF.

V and J are TRBV9 and TRBJ2-1; 10 bases align to TRBD1. This CDR3 contains 16 residues. Germline V lookup: CDR1 SGDLS, CDR2 YYNGEE. J gave up 4 bases and V 2 bases, and 6 bases lay outside the gene matches. The CDR3 region is CASSVDPGQGYNEQFF. The CDR3 region has the DNA TGTGCCAGCAGCGTTGACCCGGGACAGGGGTACAATGAGCAGTTCTTC.

This clone was picked up a small number of times. The genes are TRBV15 and TRBJ2-1, with D possibly being TRBD2 (6 bases). In germline, CDR1 is LNHNV, CDR2 YYDKDF (reference sequence). Trimming took 0 bases from V and 9 from J, leaving 15 bases between them. The CDR3 contains 15 residues. CDR3 DNA: TGTGCCACCAGCAGAGATCTAGGAGGGAGTGGTGAGCAGTTCTTC. Translated: CATSRDLGGSGEQFF.

CDR3 amino acids: CAWKRQGVYEQYF. CDR3 DNA sequence: TGTGCCTGGAAGAGACAGGGGGTTTACGAGCAGTACTTC. The J gene is TRBJ2-7, the V gene TRBV30; 9 positions agree with TRBD1. CDR3 length equals 13 residues. V lost 4 bases and J lost 4; bases outside the gene matches: 5. Germline V gene sequence: CDR1 GTSNPN, CDR2 SVGIG (reference sequence).

This chain joins TRBV2 and TRBJ2-3; 7 bases fit TRBD2. The length of the CDR3 is 14 residues. J was trimmed by 8 bases and V by 0 bases; bases with no gene match: 5. The germline V gene has CDR1 SNHLY and CDR2 FYNNEI. The CDR3 DNA follows: TGTGCCAGCAGTGAAGCTAGCGAGCGGGGTACGCAGTATTTT. It translates to CASSEASERGTQYF.

The J gene is TRBJ1-4, the V gene TRBV18; D is unresolved. The ends were cut back, 2 bases at V and 13 bases at J, with 11 bases in the middle. Germline CDR1 and CDR2: KGHSH and LQKENI. CDR3 size: 12 residues. The CDR3 DNA sequence: TGTGCCAGCTCACCAATGGACGGAGGACTGTTTTTT. This sequence encodes CASSPMDGGLFF.

A few counts support this clone. The rearrangement joins TRBV10-3 to TRBJ1-6; the D is unclear. Germline V CDR1 and CDR2: ENHRY, SYGVKD. The CDR3 runs 15 residues. V lost 3 bases, J lost 3 bases, and 9 bases lay in between. As DNA, the CDR3 is TGTGCCATCAGTGATTCCGGGGACTATAATTCACCCCTCCACTTT. Its protein is CAISDSGDYNSPLHF.

The rearrangement joins TRBV5-1 to TRBJ2-7, with a tentative D call TRBD1 (6 bases). V was trimmed by 4 bases and J by 6 bases, leaving 20 bases between them. The length of the CDR3 is 15 residues. Germline V gene lookup returns CDR1 SGHRS and CDR2 YFSETQ. In nucleotides, the CDR3 is TGCGCCAGCAGCCTGGTCGGTGGCAGGGGAGTCGAGCAGTACTTC. As protein: CASSLVGGRGVEQYF.